This T cell receptor (beta chain) emerged from a study of response to subunit inactivated influenza vaccine. Study results and limitations: Authors suggested seasonal influenza vaccinations each recruit few new T cells.

Turning to this clonotype: Its antigen remains unknown.

V shed 2 bases and J shed 9 bases, with 16 bases lying between them. There are 14 residues in the CDR3. CDR1 MGHDK and CDR2 SYGVNS come from the germline V gene. One entry per CDR3 protein results from TCRdb running MiXCR on the RT-PCR reads. In the table there are some 850,000 distinct CDR3 sequences, around 20% of which are singletons. The sequenced sample was PBMCs from blood, obtained 5 days after vaccination. The chain is built from TRBV25-1 and TRBJ1-2; weak D call: TRBD1 (6 bases). The sequence was obtained from a man aged 45-65 years who received an inactivated influenza vaccine. The CDR3 here is CASSETGQLLSYTF. CDR3 coding DNA: TGTGCCAGCAGTGAAACAGGACAGCTCTTAAGCTACACCTTC.